This TCR beta chain comes out of a study of blood T cell repertoires in COVID-19. The CDR3 loop spans 13 amino acids. With 5 bases removed from V and 2 bases from J, the gap between germline ends came to 10 bases. Germline assignment: CDR1 SGHAT and CDR2 FQDESV (reference sequence). In the original workflow: Counts of nucleated cells, estimated from reference gene primer amplification, were obtained. Clones were read by immunoSEQ multiplex PCR, and TCRdb kept only the in-frame ones, dropping some. The DNA was the basis for D and trimming; V, J and clone size are from that table. The sample has about 73,000 clones; 80% to 90% are singletons.

The chain joins TRBV11-1 to TRBJ2-7; D is possibly TRBD1 (6 bases). Sequenced: peripheral blood. This TCR was sampled from a woman in her 70s with acute or convalescent COVID-19. This CDR3 reads CASSQDSPYEQYF. CDR3 in DNA: TGTGCCAGCAGCCAGGACAGTCCCTACGAGCAGTACTTC.